This entry lists 30 T cell receptor beta chains sequenced from one sample in a study of blood T cell repertoires in COVID-19 (dated by TCRdb to the early 2020s). Receptor libraries were prepared by the immunoSEQ multiplex PCR assay. Sourced from immuneACCESS, this table was stored by TCRdb with only in-frame sequences that have V and J called. A share of the clones is absent; for the studies checked, an unresolved V gene accounts for under half, and the remainder has no known explanation. The sample profile shows about 47,000 clones; roughly 89% of them were found once. The ten largest make up roughly 1.6% of the sample. Sequencing used peripheral blood. The receptors originated from a man aged 50-59 years with acute or convalescent COVID-19.

The rearrangement links TRBV7-2 to TRBJ1-2, with a weak D call TRBD1 (5 bases). Per germline, CDR1 SGHTA and CDR2 FQGNSA. The CDR3 is 15 amino acids. Trimming shortened V by 9 bases and J by 4 bases, and 21 bases separated the two germline ends. CDR3 sequence reads: CASGGGTNYFYGYTF. The CDR3 region has the DNA TGTGCCAGTGGGGGGGGTACCAACTATTTCTATGGCTACACCTTC.

The chain is built from TRBV5-6 and TRBJ1-1; no definite D call. V gave up 1 base and J gave up 2 bases, with 12 bases separating them. This CDR3 region has 15 residues. Germline V lookup: CDR1 SGHDT, CDR2 YYEEEE. In DNA form, the CDR3 reads TGTGCCAGCAGCTTGACCGCAGTGATCAACACTGAAGCTTTCTTT. Amino acid sequence: CASSLTAVINTEAFF.

The rearrangement links TRBV7-9 to TRBJ1-5, with a weak D call TRBD1 (5 bases). There are 16 residues in the CDR3. Trimming took 0 bases from V and 2 from J, leaving 11 bases between them. In germline, CDR1 is SEHNR, CDR2 FQNEAQ (reference sequence). The CDR3 region has the DNA TGTGCCAGCAGCTTAGCGACGACAGCTGGCAATCAGCCCCAGCATTTT. Its protein is CASSLATTAGNQPQHF.

This rearrangement joins TRBV6-2 or TRBV6-3 to TRBJ2-3, with 9 bases aligning to TRBD2. CDR1 is MNHEY, CDR2 SVGEGT, per germline. V gave up 0 bases and J gave up 4 bases; unmatched junction bases: 5. The CDR3 runs to 16 residues. The CDR3 nucleotides read TGTGCCAGCAGTTACTCCCGCGGGAGGGCCGCAGATACGCAGTATTTT. Protein sequence: CASSYSRGRAADTQYF.

This chain links TRBV21-1 with TRBJ2-7; TRBD1 is the table's D call, not checked against the DNA. TRBV21-1 is given as a pseudogene. This CDR3 is 13 amino acids long. CDR3 nucleotides: TGTGCCAGCAGCGACAGCCGTTCCTACGAGCAGTACTTC. Amino acid sequence: CASSDSRSYEQYF.

The V call is TRBV5-1, the J call TRBJ1-3; D gene unclear. Germline V lookup: CDR1 SGHRS, CDR2 YFSETQ. With 0 bases removed from V and 4 bases from J, the gap between germline ends came to 14 bases. The CDR3 sequence is 16 residues long. CDR3 sequence: CASSLVPGSLGNTIYF. The CDR3 DNA is TGCGCCAGCAGCTTGGTCCCAGGATCGCTAGGAAACACCATATATTTT.

The chain combines TRBV9 with TRBJ1-3; TRBD1 aligns across 8 bases. Germline CDR1 SGDLS, CDR2 YYNGEE. The CDR3 is made up of 15 amino acids. V shed 4 bases and J 4 bases; nucleotides not matched to a gene: 7. CDR3 loop: CASSLTDRGGNTIYF. The CDR3 DNA reads TGTGCCAGCAGCCTTACCGACAGGGGAGGAAACACCATATATTTT.

V is TRBV7-9 and J is TRBJ2-1, with D unresolved. Germline CDR1 SEHNR, CDR2 FQNEAQ (reference sequence). Trimming removed 1 base from V and 1 base from J, with 5 bases in between. This CDR3 is 14 amino acids long. CDR3 protein: CASSLGGSYNEQFF. The CDR3 DNA follows: TGTGCCAGCAGCTTAGGCGGATCCTACAATGAGCAGTTCTTC.

The chain combines TRBV4-3 with TRBJ2-7; TRBD1 matches at 9 bases. The germline gives CDR1 LGHNA, CDR2 YSLEER. V shed 0 bases, J shed 9 bases, and the junction held 12 bases outside the gene matches. The CDR3 runs 16 residues. In DNA, the CDR3 is TGCGCCAGCAGCCAAGATGTAGGGACAGGGACCCTAGGGCAGTACTTC. Translating gives CASSQDVGTGTLGQYF.

This clone has only a few counts. This chain links TRBV18 with TRBJ1-6; 7 positions match TRBD1. V was pared by 3 bases and J by 6 bases, with 11 bases of the junction left unmatched. The CDR3 loop spans 17 amino acids. In germline, CDR1 is KGHSH, CDR2 LQKENI. CDR3 DNA: TGTGCCAGCTCACCCCTAGGAGGAGGACAGGCTAATTCACCCCTCCACTTT. Encoded protein: CASSPLGGGQANSPLHF.

The gene calls are TRBV19 and TRBJ2-1, with TRBD2 matching over 10 bases. This CDR3 comprises 13 residues. Trimming took 6 bases from V and 9 from J; bases not matched to a gene: 5. Germline V lookup: CDR1 LNHDA, CDR2 SQIVND (reference sequence). CDR3: CASRPSGSGEQFF. In DNA, the CDR3 is TGTGCCAGTAGGCCTAGCGGGAGTGGTGAGCAGTTCTTC.

V usage is TRBV28 and J usage is TRBJ2-3; a possible D gene is TRBD2 (5 bases). Trimming pared 5 bases from V and 5 bases from J, leaving 23 bases between. Germline V CDR1 and CDR2: MDHEN, SYDVKM. This CDR3 region has 17 residues. CDR3 coding DNA: TGTGCCAGCAGTCCGGGGATGACCGCTTATGGGGTAGATACGCAGTATTTT. This sequence encodes CASSPGMTAYGVDTQYF.

The chain couples TRBV6-5 to TRBJ1-3; D unresolved. The V gene's germline CDR1 is MNHEY and CDR2 SVGAGI. V was shortened by 0 bases and J by 0 bases, with 9 bases between the two germline ends. The CDR3 is 16 amino acids. In DNA form, the CDR3 reads TGTGCCAGCAGTTACTCTGCAGGCCACTCTGGAAACACCATATATTTT. This translates into CASSYSAGHSGNTIYF.

V gene TRBV5-1 combines with J gene TRBJ2-5, with 7 bases aligning to TRBD2. In germline, CDR1 is SGHRS, CDR2 YFSETQ. Trimming removed 0 bases from V and 1 base from J; junction bases left unmatched: 6. CDR3 size: 16 residues. The CDR3 DNA reads TGCGCCAGCAGCTTGGGCGCGGGAGTAGGCCAAGAGACCCAGTACTTC. This encodes CASSLGAGVGQETQYF.

The genes are TRBV18 and TRBJ1-1; D is possibly TRBD1 (6 bases). Germline-derived CDR1 and CDR2 are KGHSH and LQKENI. CDR3 size: 11 residues. With 6 bases removed from V and 8 bases from J, the gap between germline ends came to 10 bases. CDR3 DNA sequence: TGTGCCAGCTCGCGGGGGGCGGAAGCTTTCTTT. Encoded protein: CASSRGAEAFF.

The J gene is TRBJ1-2, the V gene TRBV4-3; D is uncertain. The CDR3 has 14 amino acids. Trimming took 0 bases from V and 8 from J, leaving 13 bases between them. Germline V gives CDR1 LGHNA, CDR2 YSLEER. The CDR3 nucleotides are TGCGCCAGCAGCCAAGATATCGCATGGGCCGGCTACACCTTC. Translated, it gives CASSQDIAWAGYTF.

This clone has just a few counts. This chain uses TRBV13 with TRBJ2-7; possible D gene TRBD1, 6 bases. Germline CDR1 is PRHDT and CDR2 is FYEKMQ (reference sequence). The CDR3 totals 21 residues. V was cut by 1 base and J by 0 bases, with 28 bases left in between. CDR3 sequence: CASSLVSWAGDTPMLSYEQYF. CDR3 sequence (DNA): TGTGCCAGCAGCTTAGTATCTTGGGCAGGGGACACCCCCATGCTCTCCTACGAGCAGTACTTC. Full variable domain (remainder filled in from reference TRBV13 and TRBJ2-7): AAGVIQSPRHLIKEKRETATLKCYPIPRHDTVYWYQQGPGQDPQFLISFYEKMQSDKGSIPDRFSAQQFSDYHSELNMSSLELGDSALYFCASSLVSWAGDTPMLSYEQYFGPGTRLTVT.

The chain links TRBV6-1 to TRBJ2-7, with 7 bases lining up with TRBD2. CDR3 length: 17 amino acids. The junction had 13 bases not matched to a gene; V was cut back by 0 bases and J by 5 bases. CDR1 and CDR2 (germline): MNHNS, SASEGT. The CDR3 DNA follows: TGTGCCAGCAGTGAAGCGCGGGGGTTTAGGGGTGCCCACGAGCAGTACTTC. Its protein is CASSEARGFRGAHEQYF.

The gene calls are TRBV30 and TRBJ1-6; unclear D gene. Germline CDR1 is GTSNPN and CDR2 is SVGIG (reference sequence). The ends were cut back, 1 base at V and 5 bases at J, with 6 bases in the middle. This CDR3 spans 13 amino acids. CDR3 in DNA: TGTGCCTGGAGTGGCCAGGATAATTCACCCCTCCACTTT. This sequence encodes CAWSGQDNSPLHF.

The chain links TRBV28 to TRBJ1-2; 7 nucleotides align to TRBD1. J gave up 8 bases and V 3 bases, and 12 bases lay outside the gene matches. Germline-derived CDR1 and CDR2 are MDHEN and SYDVKM. This CDR3 comprises 15 residues. CDR3 DNA: TGTGCCAGCAGTTTCCGGTCCCAGGGGGTAGGGGGCTACACCTTC. Its protein product is CASSFRSQGVGGYTF.

This chain links TRBV30 with TRBJ2-7, with a tentative D call TRBD1 (5 bases). The CDR3 extends over 14 amino acids. Germline V CDR1 and CDR2: GTSNPN, SVGIG (reference sequence). V gave up 1 base and J gave up 2 bases, with 12 bases separating them. The CDR3: CAWSDPAGTYEQYF. The CDR3 nucleotides read TGTGCCTGGAGTGACCCCGCAGGGACCTACGAGCAGTACTTC.

The gene calls are TRBV27 and TRBJ2-1, with 7 positions matching TRBD2. CDR1 and CDR2 from the germline V gene are MNHEY and SMNVEV (reference sequence). The CDR3 is 16 residues long. Unmatched junction bases numbered 4, after V lost 2 bases and J lost 0 bases. The CDR3 coding sequence is TGTGCCAGCAGTTTAGAGAGCGGGAACTCCTACAATGAGCAGTTCTTC. Encoded protein: CASSLESGNSYNEQFF.

This chain connects TRBV24-1 to TRBJ2-1; 9 bases fit TRBD1. The CDR3 totals 14 residues. CDR1 KGHDR and CDR2 SFDVKD come from the germline V gene. Unmatched junction bases numbered 4, after V lost 5 bases and J lost 6 bases. CDR3 bases: TGTGCCACCAGTGGGGGGACAGGGAGCAATGAGCAGTTCTTC. It codes for CATSGGTGSNEQFF.

The chain has TRBV19 and TRBJ1-6; D call uncertain. There are 16 residues in the CDR3. Germline values: CDR1 LNHDA, CDR2 SQIVND (reference sequence). Trimming shortened V by 5 bases and J by 10 bases, and 21 bases separated the two germline ends. CDR3 loop: CASSVQLNEASSPLHF. Written as DNA, the CDR3 is TGTGCCAGTAGTGTACAGCTGAATGAAGCATCATCACCCCTCCACTTT. Looking up the rest from reference TRBV19 and TRBJ1-6 gives the full variable domain: DGGITQSPKYLFRKEGQNVTLSCEQNLNHDAMYWYRQDPGQGLRLIYYSQIVNDFQKGDIAEGYSVSREKKESFPLTVTSAQKNPTAFYLCASSVQLNEASSPLHFGNGTRLTVT.

This sequence joins TRBV7-2 and TRBJ1-2; perhaps TRBD1 as D (5 bases). Germline V gene lookup returns CDR1 SGHTA and CDR2 FQGNSA. The CDR3 is made up of 14 amino acids. Trimming pared 0 bases from V and 1 base from J, leaving 6 bases between. CDR3 in DNA: TGTGCCAGCAGCTTAGCCCAGGGTAACTATGGCTACACCTTC. Its protein product is CASSLAQGNYGYTF.

The chain combines TRBV7-2 with TRBJ2-6, with D perhaps TRBD1 (6 bases). The CDR3 spans 14 residues. Per the germline V gene, CDR1 is SGHTA and CDR2 is FQGNSA. Trimming took off 2 bases at V and 6 bases at J, with 8 bases between the two ends. The CDR3 sequence is CASSLRGQANVLTF. The CDR3 coding sequence is TGTGCCAGCAGCTTAAGGGGACAGGCCAACGTCCTGACTTTC.

The chain joins TRBV18 to TRBJ2-5, with 7 bases fitting TRBD2. The V segment lost 1 base and the J segment 7 bases; nucleotides outside the gene matches: 6. The CDR3 covers 14 residues. Germline CDR1 and CDR2: KGHSH and LQKENI. Here the CDR3 DNA reads TGTGCCAGCTCACCACTCCGAGGACTAGGGACCCAGTACTTC. Translating it yields CASSPLRGLGTQYF. Filled out from reference TRBV18 and TRBJ2-5, the complete variable domain reads NAGVMQNPRHLVRRRGQEARLRCSPMKGHSHVYWYRQLPEEGLKFMVYLQKENIIDESGMPKERFSAEFPKEGPSILRIQQVVRGDSAAYFCASSPLRGLGTQYFGPGTRLLVL.

The rearrangement uses TRBV24-1 and TRBJ1-2; possible D gene TRBD1, 5 bases. The germline V gene has CDR1 KGHDR and CDR2 SFDVKD. The CDR3 is 16 amino acids. V was shortened by 4 bases and J by 2 bases, with 16 bases between the two germline ends. The CDR3 DNA follows: TGTGCCACCAGTGACCCCTCGGACACTGTAAACTATGGCTACACCTTC. Its translation: CATSDPSDTVNYGYTF.

The chain uses TRBV7-9 and TRBJ2-5; D not certain. This CDR3 has 11 residues. Germline V lookup: CDR1 SEHNR, CDR2 FQNEAQ (reference sequence). V was cut by 5 bases and J by 5 bases, with 6 bases left in between. CDR3 DNA: TGTGCCAGCAGCCCCAGGGAGACCCAGTACTTC. This sequence encodes CASSPRETQYF.

The chain has TRBV11-3 and TRBJ1-4; maybe TRBD1 (6 bases). Per the germline V gene, CDR1 is SGHNT and CDR2 is YENEEA. The CDR3 has 17 residues. The V gene lost 4 bases and the J gene lost 5 bases, with 20 bases spanning the gap. The CDR3 here is CASSSPGHYEKNEKLFF. Written as DNA, the CDR3 is TGTGCCAGCAGCTCACCGGGACATTATGAAAAGAATGAAAAACTGTTTTTT.